The rows below give T cell receptor beta chains drawn from one sample of a study of identical twins. From the 5' RACE reads, TCRdb called clonotypes with MiXCR, one entry per CDR3 protein. This table has about 520,000 distinct CDR3 sequences, under 25% appearing once. A further study also used this sample, focusing on T cells expressing NK-cell markers.

The specimen was CD4+ T cells sorted from blood. All receptors come from a young woman in good health. Each CDR3 is given with its conserved first and last residue. A D gene is named only where the DNA matches it firmly. The size of a clone is reported for some rows only, either as once, few or many, or as a class for expanded clones.

V gene	D gene	clone size	J gene	CDR3 DNA	CDR3 protein
TRBV20-1	TRBD2	few	TRBJ2-7	TGCAGTGCACCACTAGCGGGAAGACGCGAGCAGTACTTC	CSAPLAGRREQYF
TRBV10-3	TRBD2	NA	TRBJ2-5	TGTGCCACCCGGACTAGCGGCATCCAAGAGACCCAGTACTTC	CATRTSGIQETQYF
TRBV5-1	TRBD1	few	TRBJ2-5	TGCGCCAGCAGCACAGGGGGGACAGGGGAAGAGACCCAGTACTTC	CASSTGGTGEETQYF
TRBV20-1	NA	NA	TRBJ1-2	TGCAGTGCTAGACGTAGGGAGGATGGCTACACCTTC	CSARRREDGYTF
TRBV2	NA	NA	TRBJ2-5	TGTGCCAGCAGTGGGCTGCGCCCCCGGCCCCAAGAGACCCAGTACTTC	CASSGLRPRPQETQYF
TRBV20-1	TRBD1	many	TRBJ2-7	TGCAGTGCTAGCCCGTCGGGACAGCTATACGAGCAGTACTTC	CSASPSGQLYEQYF
TRBV5-1	NA	many	TRBJ2-1	TGTGCCAGCAGCTTAGGCGGGCTCTCCTACAATGAGCAGTTCTTC	CASSLGGLSYNEQFF
TRBV7-3	TRBD2	NA	TRBJ2-3	TGTGCCAGCAGCTTAACTAGCGGGGGGGTCGGGCAGTATTTT	CASSLTSGGVGQYF
TRBV3-1	NA	NA	TRBJ1-1	TGTGCCAGCAGCCAAGGGAGGGGGGCTTTCTTT	CASSQGRGAFF
TRBV20-1	NA	NA	TRBJ2-1	TGCAGTGCTAGAGCCCCCTGGAATGAGCAGTTCTTC	CSARAPWNEQFF
TRBV6-5	TRBD2	once	TRBJ2-3	TGTGCCAGCAGTTATTCCAGCGGGAGAGCAGATACGCAGTATTTT	CASSYSSGRADTQYF
TRBV20-1	TRBD2	few	TRBJ2-3	TGCAGTGCTAGCCGGCTAGCGGGAGGTACAGATACGCAGTATTTT	CSASRLAGGTDTQYF
TRBV18	NA	NA	TRBJ1-1	TGTGCCAGCTCACCGGAACAAAGCACTGAAGCTTTCTTT	CASSPEQSTEAFF
TRBV12-3/TRBV12-4	TRBD1	few	TRBJ1-5	TGTGCCAGCACCCGACAGGGAGTCAATCAGCCCCAGCATTTT	CASTRQGVNQPQHF
TRBV29-1	NA	NA	TRBJ1-1	TGCAGCGTAATGGGTCTTACTGAAGCTTTCTTT	CSVMGLTEAFF
TRBV20-1	NA	NA	TRBJ1-5	TGCAGTGCTAGAGGGACCAGGCTAAGCAATCAGCCCCAGCATTTT	CSARGTRLSNQPQHF
TRBV5-4	NA	many	TRBJ1-1	TGTGCCAGCAGCTTACCGAACCTGAACACTGAAGCTTTCTTT	CASSLPNLNTEAFF
TRBV11-1	TRBD2	few	TRBJ2-1	TGTGCCAGCACCTCCTCCATGTTGGTAGCGGGGAACAATGAGCAGTTCTTC	CASTSSMLVAGNNEQFF
TRBV5-1	NA	few	TRBJ2-7	TGCGCCAGCAGCTTTCGGGCCAGGAACTACGAGCAGTACTTC	CASSFRARNYEQYF
TRBV6-5	TRBD2	few	TRBJ2-1	TGTGCCAGCAGTTACGGAGGGAGGGGCTCCTACAATGAGCAGTTCTTC	CASSYGGRGSYNEQFF
TRBV10-3	NA	NA	TRBJ2-1	TGTGCCATCAGTGCCCCCAGTCTCAATGAGCAGTTCTTC	CAISAPSLNEQFF
TRBV4-2	NA	many	TRBJ2-5	TGTGCCAGCAGCCAATTGGACCATGTACGGACCCAGTACTTC	CASSQLDHVRTQYF
TRBV11-2	TRBD1	NA	TRBJ1-2	TGTGCCAGCAGCCTCCCCGGGACAGGGGGCTTCGGCTACACCTTC	CASSLPGTGGFGYTF
TRBV20-1	NA	NA	TRBJ2-5	TGCAGTGCCCTGACTAGATCTGAGACCCAGTACTTC	CSALTRSETQYF
TRBV10-3	NA	few	TRBJ1-1	TGTGCCATCAGCAACCCAGTGAACACTGAAGCTTTCTTT	CAISNPVNTEAFF
TRBV2	NA	NA	TRBJ2-5	TGTGCCAGCAGTTCTACCACTATCCAGGAGACCCAGTACTTC	CASSSTTIQETQYF
TRBV15	NA	few	TRBJ2-3	TGTGCCACCAGCAGAGGATCAGCAACAGATACGCAGTATTTT	CATSRGSATDTQYF
TRBV5-1	NA	NA	TRBJ1-1	TGCGCCAGCAGCGGGGGTTGGGGGAGGACTGAAGCTTTCTTT	CASSGGWGRTEAFF
TRBV5-6	NA	NA	TRBJ1-5	TGTGCCAGCAGCTTGATCAATCAGCCCCAGCATTTT	CASSLINQPQHF
TRBV5-6	NA	NA	TRBJ2-7	TGTGCCAGCAGCTTGATCCCGCGAGGGGAGCAGTACTTC	CASSLIPRGEQYF
TRBV29-1	NA	few	TRBJ2-3	TGCAGCGTTGAATCTGAGTCTTTGTTAAATACGCAGTATTTT	CSVESESLLNTQYF
TRBV12-3/TRBV12-4	NA	NA	TRBJ1-2	TGTGCCAGCAGTTTAGGCGACGGGATCGATACCTTC	CASSLGDGIDTF
TRBV12-3/TRBV12-4	NA	many	TRBJ2-3	TGTGCCAGCAGTTTGAGTTCGGGAGCGCAGTATTTT	CASSLSSGAQYF
TRBV20-1	NA	few	TRBJ1-2	TGCAGTGCTCTAGGGAATGGCTACACCTTC	CSALGNGYTF
TRBV20-1	TRBD2	few	TRBJ2-3	TGCAGTGCTAGCCTGAGGGGAGCGGGGGGGTTCTATACGCAGTATTTT	CSASLRGAGGFYTQYF
TRBV12-3/TRBV12-4	TRBD1	many	TRBJ1-1	TGTGCCAGCAAACGGGACAGGGTGAACACTGAAGCTTTCTTT	CASKRDRVNTEAFF
TRBV2	NA	NA	TRBJ2-7	TGTGCCAGCAGTGGGGACCGACGAAGCTCCTACGAGCAGTACTTC	CASSGDRRSSYEQYF
TRBV29-1	NA	many	TRBJ2-5	TGCAGCGTTGAAGGCCTGGGAGAGACCCAGTACTTC	CSVEGLGETQYF
TRBV9	NA	NA	TRBJ2-5	TGTGCCAGCAGCGTAGGAGGACTACAACAAGAGACCCAGTACTTC	CASSVGGLQQETQYF
TRBV27	TRBD2	NA	TRBJ2-7	TGTGCCAGCAGACTTACTAGCGGGGGGGCCTCCTACGAGCAGTACTTC	CASRLTSGGASYEQYF
TRBV6-6	NA	many	TRBJ1-5	TGTGCCAGCAATCAGGACACAAATCAGCCCCAGCATTTT	CASNQDTNQPQHF